Below, 23 T cell receptor beta chains from the same sample are listed, as sequenced in a study of neoadjuvant anti-PD-1 for oral cavity cancer. Profiling relied on immunoSEQ multiplex PCR, and the TCRdb table lists in-frame clones only, not all of them. The repertoire consists of over 5,500 clones, with roughly 54% occurring once and the leading ten covering roughly 6.5%. The specimen comprised tumor tissue, sampled before nivolumab (anti-PD-1) treatment. Receptor source: a person aged 40 to 85 with oral cavity squamous cell carcinoma.

By share, this clone ranks as medium-sized (0.01 to 0.1%). The V gene is TRBV27, the J gene TRBJ1-2; 8 bases line up with TRBD1. Looked up from germline, CDR1 is MNHEY and CDR2 is SMNVEV (reference sequence). V trimming: 6 bases; J trimming: 2 bases; junction bases outside the gene matches: 17. The CDR3 contains 18 residues. In nucleotides, the CDR3 is TGTGCCAGCAGGTCCCACGGACAGGGAATAAGGGGAAACTATGGCTACACCTTC. This sequence encodes CASRSHGQGIRGNYGYTF.

This sequence joins TRBV5-6 and TRBJ2-3; D possibly corresponds to TRBD1 (7 bases). The CDR3 totals 14 residues. Trimming removed 2 bases at V and 8 bases at J, with 15 bases between. Germline values: CDR1 SGHDT, CDR2 YYEEEE. The CDR3 region has the DNA TGTGCCAGCAGCTTAACAGGGGACTTGTTTACGCAGTATTTT. This translates into CASSLTGDLFTQYF.

The rearrangement joins TRBV6-5 to TRBJ2-3; TRBD2 matches 11 bases. Per germline, CDR1 MNHEY and CDR2 SVGAGI. V shed 8 bases and J 6 bases; nucleotides not matched to a gene: 10. The CDR3 is 15 residues long. In DNA, the CDR3 is TGTGCCAGCTCGGATCAGGGACTAGCGGTTGATACGCAGTATTTT. The encoded protein is CASSDQGLAVDTQYF.

This chain uses TRBV2 with TRBJ2-5; 14 bases match TRBD2. The germline gives CDR1 SNHLY, CDR2 FYNNEI. CDR3 length: 15 amino acids. V was clipped by 8 bases and J by 7 bases; unmatched bases: 9. The CDR3 nucleotides are TGTGCCAGCTTGCAGGGACTAGCGGGAGAGGGGACCCAGTACTTC. Translated: CASLQGLAGEGTQYF. The complete variable domain, with remaining parts taken from reference TRBV2 and TRBJ2-5, reads EPEVTQTPSHQVTQMGQEVILRCVPISNHLYFYWYRQILGQKVEFLVSFYNNEISEKSEIFDDQFSVERPDGSNFTLKIRSTKLEDSAMYFCASLQGLAGEGTQYFGPGTRLLVL.

The V gene is TRBV9, the J gene TRBJ1-1; 7 bases match TRBD1. CDR3 length equals 14 residues. Losses at the gene ends were 0 bases for V and 4 bases for J; bases not matched to a gene: 3. Germline assignment: CDR1 SGDLS and CDR2 YYNGEE. The CDR3 DNA follows: TGTGCCAGCAGCGTAGTTACAGGGGCCACTGAAGCTTTCTTT. It encodes CASSVVTGATEAFF. Full variable domain (outside the CDR3, taken from reference TRBV9 and TRBJ1-1): DSGVTQTPKHLITATGQRVTLRCSPRSGDLSVYWYQQSLDQGLQFLIQYYNGEERAKGNILERFSAQQFPDLHSELNLSSLELGDSALYFCASSVVTGATEAFFGQGTRLTVV.

The genes are TRBV7-6 and TRBJ2-5, with a weak D call TRBD1 (6 bases). CDR3 length: 15 amino acids. Germline assignment: CDR1 SGHVS and CDR2 FNYEAQ. Trimming left V 1 base short and J 1 base short, with 10 bases between. CDR3 sequence reads: CASSLGARGQETQYF. The DNA of the CDR3 is TGTGCCAGCAGCTTAGGGGCCAGGGGCCAAGAGACCCAGTACTTC.

The table lists this clone with a few counts. This chain uses TRBV4-1 with TRBJ2-3; 8 bases are shared with TRBD1. The CDR3 runs 17 residues. CDR1 is MGHRA and CDR2 is YSYEKL in the germline V gene. Trimming at V came to 2 bases and at J to 4 bases, leaving 11 bases not matched to a gene. The CDR3 DNA follows: TGCGCCAGCAGCCAATTACAGGGGGTGTCTTCCCCAGATACGCAGTATTTT. Protein product: CASSQLQGVSSPDTQYF.

This clone was seen a few times. V is TRBV7-3 and J is TRBJ2-2, with a weak D call TRBD2 (6 bases). The CDR3 length is 14 residues. V was trimmed by 5 bases and J by 6 bases, leaving 13 bases between them. Germline V gene sequence: CDR1 SGHTA, CDR2 FQGTGA. CDR3 sequence reads: CASSGGPSSGELFF. Written as DNA, the CDR3 is TGTGCCAGCAGCGGAGGGCCGTCCTCCGGGGAGCTGTTTTTT.

This clone was seen more than once but under ten times. The chain employs TRBV15 and TRBJ1-5; no clear D gene. Germline CDR1 is LNHNV and CDR2 is YYDKDF (reference sequence). The V gene lost 1 base and the J gene lost 0 bases, with 4 bases spanning the gap. The CDR3 is 14 amino acids. CDR3 nucleotides: TGTGCCACCAGCAGAGCAAATAGCAATCAGCCCCAGCATTTT. The encoded protein is CATSRANSNQPQHF.

V usage is TRBV9 and J usage is TRBJ1-1, with 8 nucleotides matching TRBD1. The CDR3 totals 16 residues. Germline CDR1 reads SGDLS; CDR2 reads YYNGEE. With 4 bases clipped from V and 1 base from J, the junction kept 9 bases outside the gene matches. The CDR3 reads CASSPLVGTGNTEAFF. The CDR3 nucleotides are TGTGCCAGCAGCCCTTTGGTAGGGACAGGGAACACTGAAGCTTTCTTT.

The chain couples TRBV19 to TRBJ2-3; tentatively, D is TRBD1 (5 bases). The V gene's germline CDR1 is LNHDA and CDR2 SQIVND (reference sequence). The CDR3 loop spans 16 amino acids. Trimming pared 3 bases from V and 4 bases from J, leaving 17 bases between. The CDR3 nucleotides are TGTGCCAGTAGTATGTCGGTCCAGTGGGGCGCAGATACGCAGTATTTT. Translated, it gives CASSMSVQWGADTQYF.

In its sample, this clone was seen a few times. This sequence joins TRBV27 and TRBJ2-7, with TRBD1 identical over 8 bases. Germline V gene lookup returns CDR1 MNHEY and CDR2 SMNVEV (reference sequence). V trimming: 1 base; J trimming: 3 bases; junction bases outside the gene matches: 5. This CDR3 spans 15 amino acids. The CDR3 loop reads CASSLWAGGVYEQYF. CDR3 bases: TGTGCCAGCAGTTTATGGGCAGGGGGCGTCTACGAGCAGTACTTC.

A few counts support this clone. V usage is TRBV7-9 and J usage is TRBJ2-3; D remains unclear. The V gene's germline CDR1 is SEHNR and CDR2 FQNEAQ (reference sequence). Trimming shortened V by 4 bases and J by 0 bases, and 11 bases separated the two germline ends. The CDR3 runs to 15 residues. CDR3 sequence (DNA): TGTGCCAGCAGCTCGATCCAAACTAGCACAGATACGCAGTATTTT. It specifies CASSSIQTSTDTQYF.

This chain links TRBV28 with TRBJ2-7; tentatively, D is TRBD1 (5 bases). V gave up 6 bases and J gave up 0 bases, with 15 bases separating them. The V gene's germline CDR1 is MDHEN and CDR2 SYDVKM. The CDR3 is 15 residues long. The CDR3 here is CASRFMSDSSYEQYF. The CDR3 nucleotides read TGTGCCAGCAGATTTATGTCTGACAGCTCCTACGAGCAGTACTTC.

This clone was picked up a small number of times. The CDR3 region is CASNERTGRTDTQYF. CDR3 coding DNA: TGTGCCAGCAATGAGAGGACAGGTCGCACAGATACGCAGTATTTT. This chain uses TRBV27 with TRBJ2-3; TRBD1 aligns across 7 bases. Germline CDR1 and CDR2: MNHEY and SMNVEV (reference sequence). V shed 7 bases and J 1 base; nucleotides not matched to a gene: 8. This CDR3 has 15 residues.

The V call is TRBV19, the J call TRBJ2-5, with 7 positions matching TRBD1. V lost 5 bases to trimming and J lost 7 bases; unmatched junction nucleotides: 13. CDR1 and CDR2 from the germline V gene are LNHDA and SQIVND (reference sequence). The CDR3 spans 15 residues. This CDR3 reads CASSSRTGQAATQYF. The DNA for the CDR3 is TGTGCCAGTAGTTCAAGGACAGGCCAAGCGGCGACCCAGTACTTC.

The chain recombines TRBV2 with TRBJ2-5; 8 bases match TRBD1. CDR3 length equals 15 residues. Germline lookup yields CDR1 SNHLY and CDR2 FYNNEI. V shed 5 bases, J shed 5 bases, and the junction held 10 bases outside the gene matches. CDR3 sequence: CASSFIRTGSETQYF. CDR3 coding DNA: TGTGCCAGCAGTTTTATTCGGACAGGGTCTGAGACCCAGTACTTC.

The chain carries TRBV18 and TRBJ1-1; D is undetermined. Germline lookup yields CDR1 KGHSH and CDR2 LQKENI. The CDR3 loop spans 15 amino acids. Trimming stripped 0 bases from V and 3 bases from J, with 11 bases between. CDR3 in amino acids: CASSPPVQRDTEAFF. The CDR3 coding sequence is TGTGCCAGCTCACCACCGGTCCAAAGGGACACTGAAGCTTTCTTT.

About this clone: In the same sample, other DNA sequences code for this CDR3. The rearrangement joins TRBV6-1 to TRBJ1-6; D remains ambiguous. V was shortened by 4 bases and J by 5 bases, with 6 bases between the two germline ends. The CDR3 has 13 residues. Per germline, CDR1 MNHNS and CDR2 SASEGT. The CDR3 DNA reads TGTGCCAGCAGTGGCTTGGATAATTCACCCCTCCACTTT. As protein: CASSGLDNSPLHF.

This clone was seen a single time. This CDR3 reads CASSLAGTLLADTQYF. The CDR3 coding sequence is TGTGCCAGCAGCTTAGCAGGGACCCTCTTGGCAGATACGCAGTATTTT. V gene TRBV7-6 combines with J gene TRBJ2-3, with D perhaps TRBD1 or TRBD2 (5 bases each). V lost 0 bases and J 4 bases, leaving 14 bases between the germline ends. CDR1 is SGHVS and CDR2 is FNYEAQ in the germline V gene. The CDR3 is 16 amino acids. The full variable domain, its missing parts supplied by reference TRBV7-6 and TRBJ2-3, is GAGVSQSPRYKVTKRGQDVALRCDPISGHVSLYWYRQALGQGPEFLTYFNYEAQQDKSGLPNDRFSAERPEGSISTLTIQRTEQRDSAMYRCASSLAGTLLADTQYFGPGTRLTVL.

The chain uses TRBV15 and TRBJ2-3; either TRBD1 or TRBD2 may fit D (5 bases each). The V and J ends lost 5 bases and 2 bases respectively, with 8 bases between them. This CDR3 is built from 13 residues. Germline loops: CDR1 LNHNV, CDR2 YYDKDF (reference sequence). CDR3 DNA sequence: TGTGCCACCAGCCTCGGGACCACAGATACGCAGTATTTT. Amino acids: CATSLGTTDTQYF.

This chain links TRBV7-8 with TRBJ2-1, with TRBD2 matching over 8 bases. The CDR3 is 18 amino acids. The trim removed 1 base at V and 7 bases at J, leaving 15 bases unmatched. Germline V gives CDR1 SGHVS, CDR2 FQNEAQ. The CDR3 region has the DNA TGTGCCAGCAGCTTAGTTTTTGGTCGAGCGGGAGTAGAAAATGAGCAGTTCTTC. It encodes CASSLVFGRAGVENEQFF.

The J gene is TRBJ2-5, the V gene TRBV11-2; 10 nucleotides line up with TRBD2. CDR3 length equals 14 residues. Germline CDR1 SGHAT, CDR2 FQNNGV. V dropped 6 bases and J dropped 3; count of bases not matched to a gene: 4. In DNA, the CDR3 is TGTGCCAGCAGTTTCGGACTAGCGGAAGAGACCCAGTACTTC. Translated: CASSFGLAEETQYF. Supplemented by reference TRBV11-2 and TRBJ2-5, the full variable domain reads EAGVAQSPRYKIIEKRQSVAFWCNPISGHATLYWYQQILGQGPKLLIQFQNNGVVDDSQLPKDRFSAERLKGVDSTLKIQPAKLEDSAVYLCASSFGLAEETQYFGPGTRLLVL.